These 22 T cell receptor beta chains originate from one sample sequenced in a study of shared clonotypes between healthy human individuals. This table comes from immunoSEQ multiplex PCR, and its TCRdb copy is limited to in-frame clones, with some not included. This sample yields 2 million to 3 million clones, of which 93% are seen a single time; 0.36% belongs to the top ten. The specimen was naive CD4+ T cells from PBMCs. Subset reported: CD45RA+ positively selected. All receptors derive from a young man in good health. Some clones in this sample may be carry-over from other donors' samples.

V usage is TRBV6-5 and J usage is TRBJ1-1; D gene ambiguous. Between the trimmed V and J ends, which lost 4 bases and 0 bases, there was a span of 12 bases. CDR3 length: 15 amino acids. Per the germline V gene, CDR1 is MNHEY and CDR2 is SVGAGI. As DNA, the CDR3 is TGTGCCAGCAGTTCTGTCGGCCACATGAACACTGAAGCTTTCTTT. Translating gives CASSSVGHMNTEAFF.

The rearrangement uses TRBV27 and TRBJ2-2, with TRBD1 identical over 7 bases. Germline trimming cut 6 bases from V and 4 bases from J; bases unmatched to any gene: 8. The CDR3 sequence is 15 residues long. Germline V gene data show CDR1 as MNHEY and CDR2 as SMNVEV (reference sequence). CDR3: CASSKQGLGTGELFF. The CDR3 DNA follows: TGTGCCAGCAGCAAACAGGGGTTAGGCACCGGGGAGCTGTTTTTT.

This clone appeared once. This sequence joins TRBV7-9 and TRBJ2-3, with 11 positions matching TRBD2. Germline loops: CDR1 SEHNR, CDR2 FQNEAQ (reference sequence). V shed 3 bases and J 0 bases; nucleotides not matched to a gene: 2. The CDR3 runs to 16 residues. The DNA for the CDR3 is TGTGCCAGCAGCTTTTTAGCGGGAGGGAGCACAGATACGCAGTATTTT. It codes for CASSFLAGGSTDTQYF.

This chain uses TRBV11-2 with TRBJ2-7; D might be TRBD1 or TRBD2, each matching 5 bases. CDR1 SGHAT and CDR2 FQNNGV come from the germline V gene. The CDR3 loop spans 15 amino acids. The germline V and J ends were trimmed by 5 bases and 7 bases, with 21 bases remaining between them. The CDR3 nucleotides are TGTGCCAGCAGCCCCGGTGGGACGGTGGCCTTGGAGCAGTACTTC. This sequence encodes CASSPGGTVALEQYF.

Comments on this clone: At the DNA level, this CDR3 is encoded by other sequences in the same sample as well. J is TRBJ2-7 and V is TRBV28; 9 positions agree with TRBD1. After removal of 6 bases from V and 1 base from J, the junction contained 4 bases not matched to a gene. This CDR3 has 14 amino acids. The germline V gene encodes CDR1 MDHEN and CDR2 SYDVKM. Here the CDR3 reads CASSLGTGSYEQYF. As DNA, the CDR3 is TGTGCCAGCAGCCTAGGGACAGGGTCCTACGAGCAGTACTTC.

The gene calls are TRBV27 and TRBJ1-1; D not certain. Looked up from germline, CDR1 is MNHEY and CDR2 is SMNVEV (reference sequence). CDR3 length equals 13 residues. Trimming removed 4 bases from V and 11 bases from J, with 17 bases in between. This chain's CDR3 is CASSSSNRPGAFF. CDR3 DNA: TGTGCCAGCAGTTCCTCAAACCGGCCCGGGGCTTTCTTT.

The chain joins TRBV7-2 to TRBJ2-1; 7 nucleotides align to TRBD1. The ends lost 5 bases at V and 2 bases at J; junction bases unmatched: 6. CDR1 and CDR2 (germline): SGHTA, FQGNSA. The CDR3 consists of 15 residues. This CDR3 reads CASSPSRGTYNEQFF. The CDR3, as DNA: TGTGCCAGCAGCCCCAGCAGGGGGACCTACAATGAGCAGTTCTTC. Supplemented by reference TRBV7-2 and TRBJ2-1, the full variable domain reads GAGVSQSPSNKVTEKGKDVELRCDPISGHTALYWYRQSLGQGLEFLIYFQGNSAPDKSGLPSDRFSAERTGGSVSTLTIQRTQQEDSAVYLCASSPSRGTYNEQFFGPGTRLTVL.

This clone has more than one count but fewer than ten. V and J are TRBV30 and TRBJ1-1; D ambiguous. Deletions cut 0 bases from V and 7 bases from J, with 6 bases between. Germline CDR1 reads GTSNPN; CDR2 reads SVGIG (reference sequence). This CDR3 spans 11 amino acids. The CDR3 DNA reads TGTGCCTGGAGTGTAGCCGGTGAAGCTTTCTTT. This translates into CAWSVAGEAFF.

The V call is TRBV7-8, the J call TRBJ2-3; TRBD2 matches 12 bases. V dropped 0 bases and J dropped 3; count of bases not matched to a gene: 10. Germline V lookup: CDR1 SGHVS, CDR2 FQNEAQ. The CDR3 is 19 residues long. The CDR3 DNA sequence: TGTGCCAGCAGCTTAGCGCCTAGCGGGAGGGCGAGCGGGACAGATACGCAGTATTTT. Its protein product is CASSLAPSGRASGTDTQYF.

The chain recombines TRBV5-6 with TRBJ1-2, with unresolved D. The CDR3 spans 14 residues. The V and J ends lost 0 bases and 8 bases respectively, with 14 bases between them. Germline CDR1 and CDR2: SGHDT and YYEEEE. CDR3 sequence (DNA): TGTGCCAGCAGCTTGGGGAGGGCTCCAGGCGGCTACACCTTC. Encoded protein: CASSLGRAPGGYTF.

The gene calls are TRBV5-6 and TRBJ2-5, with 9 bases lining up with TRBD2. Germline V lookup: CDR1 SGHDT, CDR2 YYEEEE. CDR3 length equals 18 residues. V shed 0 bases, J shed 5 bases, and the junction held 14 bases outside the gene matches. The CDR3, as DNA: TGTGCCAGCAGCTTGGTGTGGGGTAGCGGGAGTTCGGGCGAGACCCAGTACTTC. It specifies CASSLVWGSGSSGETQYF.

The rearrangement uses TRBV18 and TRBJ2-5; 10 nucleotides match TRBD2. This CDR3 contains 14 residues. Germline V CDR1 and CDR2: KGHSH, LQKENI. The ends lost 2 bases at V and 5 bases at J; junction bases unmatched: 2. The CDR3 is CASSPELAGETQYF. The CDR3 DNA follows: TGTGCCAGCTCACCAGAACTAGCGGGGGAGACCCAGTACTTC.

The CDR3 sequence is CASRSPAREKNTEAFF. CDR3 bases: TGTGCCAGCAGATCCCCCGCCCGTGAGAAGAACACTGAAGCTTTCTTT. The V call is TRBV11-2, the J call TRBJ1-1, with D unclear. Germline V gene lookup returns CDR1 SGHAT and CDR2 FQNNGV. The CDR3 totals 16 residues. V gave up 6 bases and J gave up 1 base, with 18 bases separating them.

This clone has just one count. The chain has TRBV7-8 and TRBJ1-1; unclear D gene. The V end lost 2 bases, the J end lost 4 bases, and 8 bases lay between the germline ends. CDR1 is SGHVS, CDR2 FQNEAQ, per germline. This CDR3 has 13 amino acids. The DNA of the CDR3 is TGTGCCAGCAGCTTACAGAGGAGCACTGAAGCTTTCTTT. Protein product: CASSLQRSTEAFF.

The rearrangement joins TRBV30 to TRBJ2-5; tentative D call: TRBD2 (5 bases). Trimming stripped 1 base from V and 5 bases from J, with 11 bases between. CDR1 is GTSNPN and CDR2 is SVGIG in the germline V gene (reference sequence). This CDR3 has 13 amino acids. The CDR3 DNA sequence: TGTGCCTGGAGTGGGGGAGATTGGGAGACCCAGTACTTC. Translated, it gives CAWSGGDWETQYF.

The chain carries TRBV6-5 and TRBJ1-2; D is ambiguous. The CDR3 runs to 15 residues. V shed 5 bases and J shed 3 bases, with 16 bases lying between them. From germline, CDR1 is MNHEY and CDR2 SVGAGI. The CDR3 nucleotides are TGTGCCAGCAGTCCCCGGGTACCCCTGGACTATGGCTACACCTTC. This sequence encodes CASSPRVPLDYGYTF.

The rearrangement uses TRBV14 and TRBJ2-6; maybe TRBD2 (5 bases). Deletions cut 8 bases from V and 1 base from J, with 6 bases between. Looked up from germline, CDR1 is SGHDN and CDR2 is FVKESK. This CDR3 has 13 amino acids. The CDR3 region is CASRRSGANVLTF. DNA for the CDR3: TGTGCCAGCCGGAGGTCTGGGGCCAACGTCCTGACTTTC.

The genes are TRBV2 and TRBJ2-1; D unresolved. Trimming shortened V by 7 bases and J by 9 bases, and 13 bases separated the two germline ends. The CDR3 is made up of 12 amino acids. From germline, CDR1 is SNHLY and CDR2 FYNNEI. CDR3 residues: CASKGRSVEQFF. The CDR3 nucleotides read TGTGCCAGCAAAGGCCGATCGGTTGAGCAGTTCTTC.

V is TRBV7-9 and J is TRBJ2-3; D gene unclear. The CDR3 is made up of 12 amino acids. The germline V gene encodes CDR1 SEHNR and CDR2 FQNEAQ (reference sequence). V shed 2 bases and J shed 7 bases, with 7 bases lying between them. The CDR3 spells CASSLWQHTQYF. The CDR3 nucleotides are TGTGCCAGCAGCTTATGGCAGCATACGCAGTATTTT.

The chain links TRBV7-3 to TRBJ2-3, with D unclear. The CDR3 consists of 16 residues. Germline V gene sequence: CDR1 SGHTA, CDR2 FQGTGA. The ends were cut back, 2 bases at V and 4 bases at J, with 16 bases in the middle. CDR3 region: CASSLLGSAGPDTQYF. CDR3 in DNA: TGTGCCAGCAGCTTACTGGGGTCAGCCGGCCCAGATACGCAGTATTTT.

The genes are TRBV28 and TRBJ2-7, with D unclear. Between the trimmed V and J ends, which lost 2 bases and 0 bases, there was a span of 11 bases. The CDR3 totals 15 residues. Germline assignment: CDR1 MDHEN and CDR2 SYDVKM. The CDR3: CASSLGPGFSYEQYF. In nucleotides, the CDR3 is TGTGCCAGCAGTTTAGGGCCAGGCTTCTCCTACGAGCAGTACTTC.

In nucleotides, the CDR3 is TGTGCCAGCAGCAGACGACTAGCGGGAGGGTATCACTCCTACAATGAGCAGTTCTTC. It is translated as CASSRRLAGGYHSYNEQFF. V is TRBV9 and J is TRBJ2-1; 14 bases are a match to TRBD2. Germline V gene data show CDR1 as SGDLS and CDR2 as YYNGEE. The CDR3 covers 19 residues. Losses at the gene ends were 4 bases for V and 0 bases for J; bases not matched to a gene: 9.